This TCR beta chain was recovered during a study of blood T cell repertoires in COVID-19. Study context: Acute-phase and convalescent COVID-19 samples originated in the United States, Italy and Spain. PBMCs, B-cell-depleted T cells, or T cells were the source of the cDNA or gDNA that made up the material.

In the original workflow: Cell counts per sample came from amplifying reference gene primers. Here immunoSEQ multiplex PCR was the method, and the copy in TCRdb shows in-frame clones only, minus some. The DNA was the basis for D and trimming; V, J and clone size are from that table. This sample has over 65,000 clones, with approximately 87% found just once. The CDR3 contains 16 residues. The receptor was derived from a human donor in a cohort sampled during active COVID-19. The chain carries TRBV21-1 and TRBJ2-7; TRBD2 is the table's D call and was not checked against the DNA. TRBV21-1 represents a pseudogene. Input material: peripheral blood. CDR3 residues: CASSSSTSGSSYEQYF. CDR3 sequence (DNA): TGTGCCAGCAGCAGTTCGACTAGCGGGAGCTCCTACGAGCAGTACTTC.